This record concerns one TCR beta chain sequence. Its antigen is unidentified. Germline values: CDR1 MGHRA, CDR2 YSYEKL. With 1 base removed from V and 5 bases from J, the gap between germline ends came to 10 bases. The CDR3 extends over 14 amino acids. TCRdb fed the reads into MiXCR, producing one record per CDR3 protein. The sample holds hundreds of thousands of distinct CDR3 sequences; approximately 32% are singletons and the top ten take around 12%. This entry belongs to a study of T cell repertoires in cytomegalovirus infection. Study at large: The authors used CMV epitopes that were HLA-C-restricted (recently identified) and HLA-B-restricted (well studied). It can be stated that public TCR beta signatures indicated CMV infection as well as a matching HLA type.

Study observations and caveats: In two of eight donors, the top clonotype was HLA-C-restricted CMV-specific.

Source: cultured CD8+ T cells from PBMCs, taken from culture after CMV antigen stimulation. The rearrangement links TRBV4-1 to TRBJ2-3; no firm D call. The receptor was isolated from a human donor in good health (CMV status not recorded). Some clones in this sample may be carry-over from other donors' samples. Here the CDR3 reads CASSQVGSQDTQYF. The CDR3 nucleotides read TGCGCCAGCAGCCAAGTTGGATCCCAAGATACGCAGTATTTT.